One and the same sample provided the 24 T cell receptor beta chains below, sequenced in a study of Graves' ophthalmopathy and Graves' hyperthyroidism. RNA transcripts yielded amplified TCR beta CDR3 regions. The first-round RT-PCR employed HTBI primers together with the Qiagen OneStep RT-PCR kit. A multiplex PCR was then performed as the second round. TCRdb re-derived calls from the multiplex PCR reads in MiXCR, one entry per CDR3 protein. This table has around 1.1 million distinct CDR3 sequences, about 40% appearing once. The specimen was peripheral blood or thyroid tissue (not recorded which). These receptors all come from an adult man with Graves' hyperthyroidism.

This clonotype showed up many times. The CDR3 spells CASSFQNMAGNTIYF. The CDR3 DNA sequence: TGTGCCAGCAGCTTTCAGAACATGGCTGGAAACACCATATATTTT. The rearrangement joins TRBV7-9 to TRBJ1-3, with D unclear. Trimming shortened V by 3 bases and J by 2 bases, and 11 bases separated the two germline ends. The germline V gene encodes CDR1 SEHNR and CDR2 FQNEAQ (reference sequence). CDR3 length: 15 amino acids.

This clonotype has ten or more counts. This sequence joins TRBV10-3 and TRBJ1-2; D not resolved. V gave up 7 bases and J gave up 7 bases, with 16 bases separating them. The germline V gene has CDR1 ENHRY and CDR2 SYGVKD. This CDR3 has 13 residues. The CDR3 DNA sequence: TGTGCCATCACCCCCCAGGAGGGCGGTGGCTACACCTTC. The encoded protein is CAITPQEGGGYTF.

This clonotype was recorded at least ten times. This chain uses TRBV12-3 or TRBV12-4 with TRBJ2-7, with no clear D. The CDR3 is made up of 13 amino acids. V shed 5 bases and J shed 5 bases, with 13 bases lying between them. The CDR3 region has the DNA TGTGCCAGCAGTGTCGGCGGAGTCCACGAGCAGTACTTC. Residues: CASSVGGVHEQYF.

This clonotype was seen at least ten times. The chain uses TRBV29-1 and TRBJ2-2; D possibly corresponds to TRBD2 (6 bases). The length of the CDR3 is 16 residues. V lost 4 bases and J lost 3, with 18 bases in between. In germline, CDR1 is SQVTM, CDR2 ANQGSEA. CDR3 residues: CSVGGTAGPDTGELFF. CDR3 DNA sequence: TGCAGCGTTGGAGGGACCGCGGGACCGGACACCGGGGAGCTGTTTTTT.

This clonotype was seen repeatedly, ten times or more. V and J are TRBV15 and TRBJ2-5, with D perhaps being TRBD1 or TRBD2 (5 bases each). The germline gives CDR1 LNHNV, CDR2 YYDKDF (reference sequence). V gave up 1 base and J gave up 7 bases, with 19 bases separating them. The CDR3 sequence is 16 residues long. DNA for the CDR3: TGTGCCACCAGCAGAGTGTTGAGGGACGGGGAAGGGACCCAGTACTTC. Amino acid sequence: CATSRVLRDGEGTQYF.

The V and J genes are TRBV10-3 and TRBJ2-5; D gene ambiguous. CDR3 length equals 13 residues. CDR1 and CDR2 (germline): ENHRY, SYGVKD. Trimming removed 3 bases at V and 4 bases at J, with 9 bases between. The CDR3 DNA reads TGTGCCATCAGTGAAATGCGAAGAGAGACCCAGTACTTC. Protein sequence: CAISEMRRETQYF.

This clonotype was seen ten or more times. This sequence joins TRBV11-2 and TRBJ1-3, with D perhaps matching TRBD1 (5 bases). The CDR3 sequence is 16 residues long. V gave up 2 bases and J gave up 0 bases, with 11 bases separating them. CDR1 SGHAT and CDR2 FQNNGV come from the germline V gene. The CDR3 loop is CASSLPTVDSGNTIYF. The CDR3 coding sequence is TGTGCCAGCAGCTTACCGACAGTCGACTCTGGAAACACCATATATTTT.

This clonotype was seen ten or more times. J is TRBJ2-7 and V is TRBV9, with 11 bases matching TRBD1. CDR1 and CDR2 (germline): SGDLS, YYNGEE. J lost 5 bases, V lost 1 base, and 2 bases had no gene match. The CDR3 loop spans 14 amino acids. In nucleotides, the CDR3 is TGTGCCAGCAGCGTAAAGGACAGGGGGCACGAGCAGTACTTC. Translating it yields CASSVKDRGHEQYF.

This chain uses TRBV29-1 with TRBJ1-1; D perhaps matches TRBD1 (6 bases). V lost 4 bases to trimming and J lost 5 bases, with 14 bases between them. The CDR3 loop spans 13 amino acids. The germline CDR1 and CDR2 sequences are SQVTM and ANQGSEA. Here the CDR3 DNA reads TGCAGCGTTGGGCGGGGGGCGAAGACTGAAGCTTTCTTT. It is translated as CSVGRGAKTEAFF.

Ten or more counts support this clonotype. V gene TRBV11-2 combines with J gene TRBJ2-7; a weak D match, TRBD1 (5 bases). V lost 5 bases and J lost 3, with 14 bases in between. Germline CDR1 reads SGHAT; CDR2 reads FQNNGV. This CDR3 is built from 14 residues. CDR3 protein: CASSTGQGYYEQYF. The CDR3 DNA reads TGTGCCAGCAGCACGGGCCAGGGTTACTACGAGCAGTACTTC.

This clonotype has ten or more counts. The chain has TRBV29-1 and TRBJ2-7; tentative D call: TRBD1 (6 bases). CDR1 SQVTM and CDR2 ANQGSEA come from the germline V gene. The CDR3 extends over 15 amino acids. V gave up 0 bases and J gave up 2 bases, with 14 bases separating them. CDR3 in DNA: TGCAGCGTTGAAGATGGGCAGGGGATGCCCTACGAGCAGTACTTC. As protein: CSVEDGQGMPYEQYF.

The chain uses TRBV11-2 and TRBJ1-6; 7 bases line up with TRBD1. This CDR3 comprises 19 residues. CDR1 and CDR2 from the germline V gene are SGHAT and FQNNGV. Losses at the gene ends were 6 bases for V and 5 bases for J; bases not matched to a gene: 19. The DNA of the CDR3 is TGTGCCAGCAGTTTATTGGGCCCCCGACAGGGCTCAAATAATTCACCCCTCCACTTT. This sequence encodes CASSLLGPRQGSNNSPLHF.

This clonotype was seen repeatedly, ten times or more. The chain joins TRBV7-2 to TRBJ1-6; the match to TRBD1 covers 7 bases. This CDR3 contains 15 residues. V gave up 3 bases and J gave up 12 bases; unmatched junction bases: 11. From germline, CDR1 is SGHTA and CDR2 FQGNSA. The chain's CDR3 is CASSFHHRGGRPLHF. CDR3 nucleotide sequence: TGTGCCAGCAGCTTCCATCACAGGGGAGGACGACCCCTCCACTTT.

This clonotype was seen a single time. This may come from a read error, since a much larger clone is one base off. This chain connects TRBV19 to TRBJ1-2, with D tentatively TRBD1 (6 bases). CDR1 and CDR2 (germline): LNHDA, SQIVND (reference sequence). The CDR3 loop spans 14 amino acids. V was shortened by 7 bases and J by 8 bases, with 20 bases between the two germline ends. In DNA, the CDR3 is TGTGCCAGTAATATCGGGGCGAACCAGGGGGGCTACACCTTC. Amino acid sequence: CASNIGANQGGYTF.

The rearrangement joins TRBV10-3 to TRBJ1-5; D call uncertain. V was clipped by 4 bases and J by 5 bases, with 9 bases between them. This CDR3 comprises 13 residues. In germline, CDR1 is ENHRY, CDR2 SYGVKD. The CDR3 nucleotides are TGTGCCATCAGTGGGGTTGGTGATCAGCCCCAGCATTTT. Encoded protein: CAISGVGDQPQHF.

This clonotype was seen ten or more times. V and J are TRBV5-1 and TRBJ2-7; no clear D. V dropped 0 bases and J dropped 7 bases, with 8 bases sitting between them. Germline CDR1 SGHRS, CDR2 YFSETQ. This CDR3 contains 12 residues. Here the CDR3 reads CASSLGGLEQYF. CDR3 nucleotide sequence: TGCGCCAGCAGCTTGGGCGGTTTAGAGCAGTACTTC. Full variable domain (remainder filled in from reference TRBV5-1 and TRBJ2-7): KAGVTQTPRYLIKTRGQQVTLSCSPISGHRSVSWYQQTPGQGLQFLFEYFSETQRNKGNFPGRFSGRQFSNSRSEMNVSTLELGDSALYLCASSLGGLEQYFGPGTRLTVT.

This clonotype has just a few counts. The V gene is TRBV4-3, the J gene TRBJ1-5; D unresolved. Germline V gene lookup returns CDR1 LGHNA and CDR2 YSLEER. This CDR3 comprises 14 residues. Trimming pared 2 bases from V and 5 bases from J, leaving 10 bases between. The CDR3 coding sequence is TGCGCCAGCAGCCAACCCGGACGGGATCAGCCCCAGCATTTT. Translation: CASSQPGRDQPQHF.

In this sample, this clonotype turned up a few times. V and J are TRBV20-1 and TRBJ2-7, with TRBD2 as a possible D gene (6 bases). V was cut by 4 bases and J by 4 bases, with 20 bases left in between. This CDR3 region has 15 residues. The germline V gene has CDR1 DFQATT and CDR2 SNEGSKA (reference sequence). The DNA of the CDR3 is TGCAGTGCTAATGGAATGGGAGGACTAATTTACGAGCAGTACTTC. It translates to CSANGMGGLIYEQYF.

A remark on this clonotype: Possible read error: a much larger clone is one base away. The chain employs TRBV7-3 and TRBJ2-5; D is perhaps TRBD2 (5 bases). CDR3 length equals 13 residues. The germline CDR1 and CDR2 sequences are SGHTA and FQGTGA. The CDR3 nucleotides read TGTGCCAGCAGCTTACCGGGGAAAGAGGCCCAGTACTTC. Translated, it gives CASSLPGKEAQYF.

This clonotype was found a few times. The chain links TRBV2 to TRBJ1-1; D remains ambiguous. Trimming removed 2 bases at V and 3 bases at J, with 10 bases between. CDR1 and CDR2 (germline): SNHLY, FYNNEI. This CDR3 contains 14 residues. CDR3 sequence reads: CASSEINGDTEAFF. The CDR3 DNA follows: TGTGCCAGCAGTGAAATAAACGGGGACACTGAAGCTTTCTTT.

J is TRBJ2-5 and V is TRBV10-3, with TRBD2 matching 12 bases. Germline assignment: CDR1 ENHRY and CDR2 SYGVKD. Germline trimming cut 2 bases from V and 5 bases from J; bases unmatched to any gene: 6. This CDR3 contains 16 residues. CDR3 coding DNA: TGTGCCATCAGTGAGGCGCTAGCGGGAGGGGGGGAGACCCAGTACTTC. This sequence encodes CAISEALAGGGETQYF.

The rearrangement joins TRBV25-1 to TRBJ1-1; 7 bases line up with TRBD1. Looked up from germline, CDR1 is MGHDK and CDR2 is SYGVNS. This CDR3 region has 15 residues. With V trimmed by 8 bases and J by 0 bases, 9 bases remained unmatched. CDR3 coding DNA: TGTGCCAGCTCACCGGGACAGAAATTGAACACTGAAGCTTTCTTT. It is translated as CASSPGQKLNTEAFF.

This clonotype was seen ten or more times. The chain uses TRBV25-1 and TRBJ2-7; D possibly matches TRBD1 or TRBD2 (5 bases each). This CDR3 contains 13 residues. V gave up 6 bases and J gave up 3 bases, with 12 bases separating them. The germline gives CDR1 MGHDK, CDR2 SYGVNS. CDR3 loop: CASRGDGNYEQYF. DNA of the CDR3: TGTGCCAGCAGGGGGGACGGGAACTACGAGCAGTACTTC.

This clonotype was counted at least ten times. The rearrangement links TRBV5-1 to TRBJ1-2, with 9 bases identical to TRBD1. Germline trimming cut 0 bases from V and 5 bases from J; bases unmatched to any gene: 14. The CDR3 is 18 amino acids. Germline assignment: CDR1 SGHRS and CDR2 YFSETQ. The DNA of the CDR3 is TGCGCCAGCAGCTTGGGAATTCGGGACAGGGCCGATATTTATGGCTACACCTTC. Residues: CASSLGIRDRADIYGYTF.